A selection of T cell receptor beta chains follows, all from one sample in a study of PD-1 blockade in mismatch repair-deficient tumors. Profiling relied on immunoSEQ multiplex PCR, and the TCRdb table lists in-frame clones only, not all of them. In the table there are some 26,000 clones, about 83% of which are singletons. The sample was peripheral blood, taken 12 weeks after starting pembrolizumab. The receptor set was obtained from an adult with mismatch repair-deficient cancer. The CDR3 runs from the conserved cysteine through the conserved F or W. The D gene is left open where the match is weak. Clone size, where shown, is once, few, many, or a class for clones that have expanded.

clone_size	j_call	d_call	v_call	cdr3_nt	cdr3_aa
NA	TRBJ1-4	NA	TRBV10-3	TGTGCCATCAGTGAGCGTATGGGATCATCTAGAAATGAAAAACTGTTTTTT	CAISERMGSSRNEKLFF
NA	TRBJ2-1	NA	TRBV7-9	TGTGCCAGCAGCCGAAAAGGACTCTTCTACAATGAGCAGTTCTTC	CASSRKGLFYNEQFF
NA	TRBJ2-3	NA	TRBV27	TGTGCCAGCAGTGAACAGGGTGGGGCTCTCACAGATACGCAGTATTTT	CASSEQGGALTDTQYF
NA	TRBJ2-1	NA	TRBV28	TGTGCCACCGGGACGCCCTACAATGAGCAGTTCTTC	CATGTPYNEQFF
NA	TRBJ2-1	TRBD1	TRBV27	TGTGCCAGCAGTTTAAGGGACAGAGTGCTGTTCTTC	CASSLRDRVLFF
NA	TRBJ2-5	NA	TRBV2	TGTGCCAGCAAGCAGGGGGAGACCCAGTACTTC	CASKQGETQYF
NA	TRBJ2-7	TRBD1	TRBV5-4	TGTGCCAGCAGCTTGGTGGCAGGGGGCAGGTACGAGCAGTACTTC	CASSLVAGGRYEQYF
NA	TRBJ2-6	TRBD2	TRBV27	TGTGCCAGCACCGGGGCCCTCCCGGGGGGGGCCCTCTCTGGGGCCAACGTCCTGACTTTC	CASTGALPGGALSGANVLTF
NA	TRBJ2-7	NA	TRBV6-5	TGTGCCAGCAGTTACCGGGGCCGCGGCGACGAGCAGTACTTC	CASSYRGRGDEQYF
NA	TRBJ1-1	TRBD1	TRBV5-5	TGTGCCAGCAGCACCGTACAGGGGGCGAGGACTGAAGCTTTCTTT	CASSTVQGARTEAFF
NA	TRBJ2-1	NA	TRBV11-2	TGTGCCAGCAGCTCCCATGGAGAAGGATGGAATCTCTACAATGAGCAGTTCTTC	CASSSHGEGWNLYNEQFF
NA	TRBJ2-7	TRBD1	TRBV6-1	TGTGCCAGCAGTCAACAGGGGGCGAGGGACGAGCAGTACTTC	CASSQQGARDEQYF
NA	TRBJ1-1	NA	TRBV30	TGTGCCTGGAGTTACCAGGCGAACACTGAAGCTTTCTTT	CAWSYQANTEAFF
NA	TRBJ1-4	TRBD1	TRBV15	TGTGCCACCAGCAGAGATGGGATAGGGACAGGTGAAAAACTGTTTTTT	CATSRDGIGTGEKLFF
NA	TRBJ2-6	NA	TRBV28	TGTGCCAGCGTAGGGGGGATCGGACTCTCTGGGGCCAACGTCCTGACTTTC	CASVGGIGLSGANVLTF
NA	TRBJ1-2	TRBD1	TRBV27	TGTGCCAGCAGTCCGGACAGGGGTCTGGGCTACACCTTC	CASSPDRGLGYTF
NA	TRBJ2-7	NA	TRBV18	TGTGCCAGCTCACGGGACTCAAGCTCCTACGAGCAGTACTTC	CASSRDSSSYEQYF
NA	TRBJ2-5	NA	TRBV5-4	TGTGCCAGCAGCTCGAGACAAGGGGAGACCCAGTACTTC	CASSSRQGETQYF
NA	TRBJ1-2	NA	TRBV11-2	TGTGCCAGCAGCTCCTGGACAAGCTCTAACTATGGCTACACCTTC	CASSSWTSSNYGYTF
NA	TRBJ2-5	NA	TRBV5-4	TGTGCCAGCAGCTCCCGGGACACACAAGAGACCCAGTACTTC	CASSSRDTQETQYF
NA	TRBJ2-7	NA	TRBV29-1	TGCAGCGTTGAAGGTCCACCTAGGGACGAGCAGTACTTC	CSVEGPPRDEQYF
NA	TRBJ2-6	NA	TRBV7-9	TGTGCCAGCAGCTTAGGGTACATAGGTCGCTCTGGGGCCAACGTCCTGACTTTC	CASSLGYIGRSGANVLTF
few	TRBJ1-5	NA	TRBV30	TGTGCCTGGAGCGCGACAGACAATCAGCCCCAGCATTTT	CAWSATDNQPQHF
NA	TRBJ2-1	NA	TRBV6-8	TGTGCCAGCAGGCCTACAGGGAATGAGCAGTTCTTC	CASRPTGNEQFF
NA	TRBJ2-2	TRBD2	TRBV4-1	TGCGCCAGCAGCAAACTGTCCTTAACTAGCGGGAGGTCCGGGGAGCTGTTTTTT	CASSKLSLTSGRSGELFF
NA	TRBJ2-5	NA	TRBV27	TGTGCCAGCAGGATGGTCAAGGGTTCAGAGACCCAGTACTTC	CASRMVKGSETQYF
NA	TRBJ2-1	TRBD1	TRBV13	TGTGCCAGCAGCTTAAGCCAATCCCGGGACAGGGGGCACAATGAGCAGTTCTTC	CASSLSQSRDRGHNEQFF
NA	TRBJ1-2	TRBD1	TRBV7-9	TGTGCCAGCAGCTTCACAGGGGGTAACTATGGCTACACCTTC	CASSFTGGNYGYTF
NA	TRBJ1-3	NA	TRBV30	TGTGCCGGCTGGCCGACCTCTGGAAACACCATATATTTT	CAGWPTSGNTIYF
NA	TRBJ2-5	TRBD1	TRBV10-1	TGCGCCAGCACCAGACAGGGCCGACAAGAGACCCAGTACTTC	CASTRQGRQETQYF
NA	TRBJ2-7	NA	TRBV30	TGTGCCTGGAGGGCGGGCAGGTTCCCTTCCTACGAGCAGTACTTC	CAWRAGRFPSYEQYF
NA	TRBJ2-7	NA	TRBV7-2	TGTGCCAGCAGCCCAATCCCGTCCTACGAGCAGTACTTC	CASSPIPSYEQYF
few	TRBJ1-5	NA	TRBV30	TGTGCCTGGAGTGTAAGAGATGCTCAGCCCCAGCATTTT	CAWSVRDAQPQHF
NA	TRBJ2-2	TRBD1	TRBV19	TGTGCCAGTAGTCCGGACAGGGTTCGCGACCGGGAGCTGTTTTTT	CASSPDRVRDRELFF
NA	TRBJ2-1	NA	TRBV2	TGTGCCAGCGGGACGGTGTCCTACAATGAGCAGTTCTTC	CASGTVSYNEQFF
once	TRBJ2-3	NA	TRBV5-1	TGCGCCAGCAGCTTGGCGCATGCCACAGATACGCAGTATTTT	CASSLAHATDTQYF
NA	TRBJ1-2	NA	TRBV2	TGTGCCAGCAGTGAAGCCGGGGAGGGACTCATGAAGGGCTACACCTTC	CASSEAGEGLMKGYTF
once	TRBJ2-3	TRBD2	TRBV9	TGTGCCAGCAGTGATCTAGCGGGAGATACGCAGTATTTT	CASSDLAGDTQYF
NA	TRBJ2-6	TRBD2	TRBV25-1	TGTGCCAGCAGTTCTAGCGGGAGTCTGTCTGGGGCCAACGTCCTGACTTTC	CASSSSGSLSGANVLTF
NA	TRBJ1-2	NA	TRBV5-4	TGTGCCAGCAGCGGTGGGTCGCGGGGTGGCTACACCTTC	CASSGGSRGGYTF
few	TRBJ2-1	TRBD2	TRBV6-1	TGTGCCAGCAGTGAACTAGCGGGAGGTATCAATGAGCAGTTCTTC	CASSELAGGINEQFF
large	TRBJ1-2	NA	TRBV5-1	TGCGCCAGCAGCTGGGCCCCGGTATATGGCTACACCTTC	CASSWAPVYGYTF